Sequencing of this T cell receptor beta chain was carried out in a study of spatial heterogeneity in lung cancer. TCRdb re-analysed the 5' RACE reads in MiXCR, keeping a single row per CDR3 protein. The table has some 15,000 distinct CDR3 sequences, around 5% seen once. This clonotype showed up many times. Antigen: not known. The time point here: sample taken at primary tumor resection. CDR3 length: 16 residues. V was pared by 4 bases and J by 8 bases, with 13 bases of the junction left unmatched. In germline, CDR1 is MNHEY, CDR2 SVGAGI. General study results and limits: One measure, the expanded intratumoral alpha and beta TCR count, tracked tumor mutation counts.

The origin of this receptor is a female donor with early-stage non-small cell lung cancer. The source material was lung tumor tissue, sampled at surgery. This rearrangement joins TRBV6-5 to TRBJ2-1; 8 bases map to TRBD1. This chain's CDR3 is CASSSPGQGTIDEQFF. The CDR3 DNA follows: TGTGCCAGCAGTTCGCCAGGACAGGGAACTATCGATGAGCAGTTCTTC.